Reported below is one T cell receptor beta chain. These data come from a study of T cell responses to AZD1222 COVID-19 vaccine. Sequencing was performed with immunoSEQ multiplex PCR; in TCRdb, only in-frame clones are kept and a portion is missing. The table lists 100,000 to 150,000 clones, around 90% of them singletons, with 0.9% to 1.2% in the top ten. Trimming took 2 bases from V and 10 from J; bases not matched to a gene: 4. This CDR3 is 14 amino acids long. Germline CDR1 SGHDT, CDR2 YYEEEE. The sequencing used peripheral blood, collected 28 days after the second AZD1222 dose. The sequence derives from an adult who received the AZD1222 COVID-19 vaccine. V usage is TRBV5-6 and J usage is TRBJ1-6; 9 bases align to TRBD1. Here the CDR3 DNA reads TGTGCCAGCAGCTTACAGGGGGCTGGATCACCCCTCCACTTT. This sequence encodes CASSLQGAGSPLHF.